The clone carrying this T cell receptor beta chain was detected ten times or more. Its antigen is not known. The data belong to a study of T cells after yellow fever vaccination. Template switching by 5'RACE produced TCR cDNA, adding a universal primer site and UMIs. TCRdb ran MiXCR on the 5' RACE reads and lists one entry per CDR3 protein. The sample holds some 220,000 distinct CDR3 sequences; around 3.1% are singletons and the top ten take roughly 3.2%. Overall study findings and caveats: Clonotypes found in both CD4 and CD8 compartments made up a small share.

The sequence was obtained from a man younger than 35 who received the YFV17D yellow fever vaccine. The source material was CD4+ T cells sorted from PBMCs, sampled 10 days after the yellow fever booster vaccination.

The CDR3 here is CASSLVLGTNEAFF. The CDR3 nucleotides are TGCGCCAGCAGCTTAGTTTTAGGGACGAATGAAGCTTTCTTT. The V and J genes are TRBV5-1 and TRBJ1-1, with D possibly matching TRBD1 (5 bases). Germline CDR1 SGHRS, CDR2 YFSETQ. The CDR3 totals 14 residues. The germline V and J ends were trimmed by 2 bases and 7 bases, with 15 bases remaining between them.